Reported below is one T cell receptor (beta chain). Eight cDNA synthesis reactions were run for every sample. Each CDR3 protein gets one entry in TCRdb, which reprocessed the 5' RACE reads and gives no DNA. This sample's clone table lists under 150,000 distinct CDR3 sequences. Germline CDR1 is DFQATT and CDR2 is SNEGSKA (reference sequence). The CDR3 contains 14 residues. The source of the sample is a study of monozygotic twins with inflammatory bowel disease. The chain couples TRBV20-1 to TRBJ1-2; no DNA is available, so the TRBD1 call from TCRdb remains unchecked. The sequence was collected from a human donor with ulcerative colitis or Crohn's disease, or a healthy co-twin of an affected twin (not recorded which). Sequencing was carried out using blood. The CDR3 here is CSARDTGQGYGYTF.